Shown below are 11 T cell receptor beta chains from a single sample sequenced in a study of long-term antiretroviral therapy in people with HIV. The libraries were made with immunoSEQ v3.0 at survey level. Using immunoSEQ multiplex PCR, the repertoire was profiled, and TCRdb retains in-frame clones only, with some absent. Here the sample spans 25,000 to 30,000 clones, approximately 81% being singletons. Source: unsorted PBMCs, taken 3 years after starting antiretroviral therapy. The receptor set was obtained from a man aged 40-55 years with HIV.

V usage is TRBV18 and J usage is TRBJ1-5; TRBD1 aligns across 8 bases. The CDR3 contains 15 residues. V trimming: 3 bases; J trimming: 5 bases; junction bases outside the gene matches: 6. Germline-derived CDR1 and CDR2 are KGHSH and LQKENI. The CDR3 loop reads CASSPTGGGDQPQHF. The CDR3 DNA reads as TGTGCCAGCTCACCCACAGGGGGTGGTGATCAGCCCCAGCATTTT.

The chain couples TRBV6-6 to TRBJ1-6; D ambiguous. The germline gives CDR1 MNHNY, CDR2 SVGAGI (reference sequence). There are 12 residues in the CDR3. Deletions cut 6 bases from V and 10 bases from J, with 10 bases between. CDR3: CASSTNGSPLHF. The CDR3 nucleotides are TGTGCCAGCAGCACAAACGGCTCACCCCTCCACTTT.

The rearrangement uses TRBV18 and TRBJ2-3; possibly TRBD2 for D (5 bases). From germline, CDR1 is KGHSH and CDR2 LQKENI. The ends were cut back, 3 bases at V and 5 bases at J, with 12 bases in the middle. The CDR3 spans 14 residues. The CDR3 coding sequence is TGTGCCAGCTCACCGTACACTAGTCAAGATACGCAGTATTTT. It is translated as CASSPYTSQDTQYF.

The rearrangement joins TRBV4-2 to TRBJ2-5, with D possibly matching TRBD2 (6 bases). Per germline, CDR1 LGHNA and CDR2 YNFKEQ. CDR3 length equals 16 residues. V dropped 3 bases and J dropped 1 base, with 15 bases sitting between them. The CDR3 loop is CASSQSTGVGQETQYF. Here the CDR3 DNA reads TGTGCCAGCAGCCAGTCGACGGGAGTGGGCCAAGAGACCCAGTACTTC.

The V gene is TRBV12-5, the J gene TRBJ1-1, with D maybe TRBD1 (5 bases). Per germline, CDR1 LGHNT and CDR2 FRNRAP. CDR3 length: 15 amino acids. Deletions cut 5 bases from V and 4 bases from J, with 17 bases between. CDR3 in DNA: TGTGCTAGTGGTCTCTGGGGAGGGGAGGGCACTGAAGCTTTCTTT. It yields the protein CASGLWGGEGTEAFF.

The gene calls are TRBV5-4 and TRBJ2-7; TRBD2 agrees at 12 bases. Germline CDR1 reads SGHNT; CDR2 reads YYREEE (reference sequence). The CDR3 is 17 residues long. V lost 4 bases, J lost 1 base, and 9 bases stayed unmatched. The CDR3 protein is CASSPKGLAGSSYEQYF. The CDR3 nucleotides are TGTGCCAGCAGCCCAAAGGGACTAGCGGGCTCGTCCTACGAGCAGTACTTC.

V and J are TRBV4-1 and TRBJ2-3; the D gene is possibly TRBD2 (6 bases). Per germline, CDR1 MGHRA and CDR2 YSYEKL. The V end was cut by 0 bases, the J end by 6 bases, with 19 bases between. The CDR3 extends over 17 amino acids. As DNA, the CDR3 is TGCGCCAGCAGCCAAGACCTCGCGGGGCGTGCGGACGATACGCAGTATTTT. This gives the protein CASSQDLAGRADDTQYF.

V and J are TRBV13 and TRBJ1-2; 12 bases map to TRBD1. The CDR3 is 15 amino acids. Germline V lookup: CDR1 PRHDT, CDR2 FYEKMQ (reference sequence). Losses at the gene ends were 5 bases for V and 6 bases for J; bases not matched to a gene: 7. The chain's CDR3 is CASSGDRGRYDGYTF. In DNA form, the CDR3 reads TGTGCCAGCAGCGGGGACAGGGGGCGCTACGATGGCTACACCTTC.

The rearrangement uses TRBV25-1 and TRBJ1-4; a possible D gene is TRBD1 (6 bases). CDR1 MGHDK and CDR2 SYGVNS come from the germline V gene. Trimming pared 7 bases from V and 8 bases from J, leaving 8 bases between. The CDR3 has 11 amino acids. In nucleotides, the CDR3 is TGTGCCAGCACTGGACAGGAAAAACTGTTTTTT. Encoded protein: CASTGQEKLFF.

The CDR3 protein is CASSPRGGYTF. The CDR3 nucleotides read TGTGCCAGCAGCCCTCGTGGTGGCTACACCTTC. This chain links TRBV11-3 with TRBJ1-2; D uncertain. The V gene lost 5 bases and the J gene lost 7 bases, with 8 bases spanning the gap. Germline CDR1 reads SGHNT; CDR2 reads YENEEA. CDR3 length: 11 residues.

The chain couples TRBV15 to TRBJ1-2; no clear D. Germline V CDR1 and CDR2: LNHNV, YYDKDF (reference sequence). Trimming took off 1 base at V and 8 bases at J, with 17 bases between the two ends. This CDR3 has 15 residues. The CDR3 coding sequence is TGTGCCACCAGCAGAGGTATCAACAGCGGTGGAGGCTACACCTTC. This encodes CATSRGINSGGGYTF.